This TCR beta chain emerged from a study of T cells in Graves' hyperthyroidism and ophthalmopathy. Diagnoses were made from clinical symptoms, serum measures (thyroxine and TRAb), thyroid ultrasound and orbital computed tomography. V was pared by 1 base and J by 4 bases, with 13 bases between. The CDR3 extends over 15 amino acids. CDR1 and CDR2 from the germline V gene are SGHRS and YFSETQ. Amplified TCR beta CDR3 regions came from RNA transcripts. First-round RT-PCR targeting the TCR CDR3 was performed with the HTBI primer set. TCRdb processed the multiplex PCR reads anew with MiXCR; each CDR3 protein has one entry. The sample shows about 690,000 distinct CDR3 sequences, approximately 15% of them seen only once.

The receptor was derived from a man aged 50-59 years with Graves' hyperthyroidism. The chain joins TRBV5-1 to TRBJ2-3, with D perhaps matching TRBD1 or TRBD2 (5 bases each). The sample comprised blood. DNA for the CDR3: TGCGCCAGCAGCTTGTCCCTCCAGGGACCAGATACGCAGTATTTT. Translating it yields CASSLSLQGPDTQYF.